One sample yielded the 8 T cell receptor beta chains listed below, sequenced in a study of T cell repertoires in cytomegalovirus infection. TCRdb redid the calling of the reads with MiXCR, one entry per CDR3 protein. The repertoire consists of approximately 730,000 distinct CDR3 sequences, with under 35% occurring once and the leading ten covering around 13%. No antigen is known for these receptors. This sample comprised cultured CD8+ T cells from PBMCs, obtained from culture after CMV antigen stimulation. These receptors were obtained from a human donor in good health (CMV status not recorded). Some clones in this sample may be carry-over from other donors' samples.

The gene calls are TRBV19 and TRBJ2-1, with 7 bases matching TRBD2. With 1 base clipped from V and 4 bases from J, the junction kept 4 bases outside the gene matches. Germline V gives CDR1 LNHDA, CDR2 SQIVND (reference sequence). The CDR3 extends over 15 amino acids. The CDR3 nucleotides are TGTGCCAGTAGTATAGTCGGGGGGACGTACAATGAGCAGTTCTTC. This gives the protein CASSIVGGTYNEQFF.

This clonotype came up many times. This chain connects TRBV12-3 or TRBV12-4 to TRBJ1-1, with D tentatively TRBD1 (5 bases). Trimming shortened V by 4 bases and J by 7 bases, and 10 bases separated the two germline ends. The CDR3 has 12 amino acids. This chain's CDR3 is CASSSGTVEAFF. Here the CDR3 DNA reads TGTGCCAGCAGTTCCGGGACGGTTGAAGCTTTCTTT.

This rearrangement joins TRBV19 to TRBJ1-2, with no clear D. There are 14 residues in the CDR3. In germline, CDR1 is LNHDA, CDR2 SQIVND (reference sequence). V was clipped by 3 bases and J by 7 bases, with 15 bases between them. CDR3 in amino acids: CASSMNPAAGGYTF. In DNA, the CDR3 is TGTGCCAGTAGTATGAATCCGGCAGCCGGTGGCTACACCTTC.

This sequence joins TRBV4-3 and TRBJ2-1, with D unresolved. CDR3 size: 14 residues. Trimming shortened V by 1 base and J by 8 bases, and 12 bases separated the two germline ends. Germline values: CDR1 LGHNA, CDR2 YSLEER. CDR3 DNA sequence: TGCGCCAGCAGCCAAGGGGTGATAGAGGATGAGCAGTTCTTC. It encodes CASSQGVIEDEQFF.

The rearrangement uses TRBV6-5 and TRBJ1-6, with 11 bases fitting TRBD1. The CDR3 sequence is 16 residues long. Trimming removed 0 bases from V and 8 bases from J; junction bases left unmatched: 3. CDR1 MNHEY and CDR2 SVGAGI come from the germline V gene. CDR3: CASSYSGTGGYSPLHF. Here the CDR3 DNA reads TGTGCCAGCAGTTACTCAGGGACAGGGGGTTATTCACCCCTCCACTTT.

This chain uses TRBV18 with TRBJ1-1, with 12 bases identical to TRBD1. The germline gives CDR1 KGHSH, CDR2 LQKENI. This CDR3 has 19 residues. With 4 bases clipped from V and 3 bases from J, the junction kept 15 bases outside the gene matches. CDR3: CASSLTLTGQGAEDTEAFF. Here the CDR3 DNA reads TGTGCCAGCTCACTGACCCTCACGGGACAGGGGGCCGAGGACACTGAAGCTTTCTTT.

This chain uses TRBV12-5 with TRBJ1-2; no clear D gene. The germline gives CDR1 LGHNT, CDR2 FRNRAP. V was cut by 2 bases and J by 4 bases, with 8 bases left in between. The CDR3 consists of 13 residues. Written as DNA, the CDR3 is TGTGCTAGTGGTTTGCCCCCCGTCTATGGCTACACCTTC. The encoded protein is CASGLPPVYGYTF.

This clonotype was counted a few times. The chain joins TRBV10-3 to TRBJ2-3; D remains unclear. Germline assignment: CDR1 ENHRY and CDR2 SYGVKD. V was pared by 0 bases and J by 4 bases, with 5 bases between. The CDR3 contains 13 residues. This CDR3 reads CAISESTADTQYF. The CDR3, as DNA: TGTGCCATCAGTGAGTCGACCGCAGATACGCAGTATTTT.